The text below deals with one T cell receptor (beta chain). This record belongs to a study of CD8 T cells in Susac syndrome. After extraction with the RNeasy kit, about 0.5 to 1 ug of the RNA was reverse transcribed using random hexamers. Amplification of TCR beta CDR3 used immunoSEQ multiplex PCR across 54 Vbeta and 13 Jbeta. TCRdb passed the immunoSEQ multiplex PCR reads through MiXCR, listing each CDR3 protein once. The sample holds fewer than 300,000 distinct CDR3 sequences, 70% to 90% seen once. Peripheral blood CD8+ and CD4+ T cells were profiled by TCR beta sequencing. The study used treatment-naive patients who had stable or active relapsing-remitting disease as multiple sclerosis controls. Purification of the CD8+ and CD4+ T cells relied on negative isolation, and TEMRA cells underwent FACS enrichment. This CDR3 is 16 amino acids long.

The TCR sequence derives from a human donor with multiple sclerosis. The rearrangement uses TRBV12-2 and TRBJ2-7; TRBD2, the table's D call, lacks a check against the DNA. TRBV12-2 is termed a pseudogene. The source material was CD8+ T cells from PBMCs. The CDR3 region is CASRLEGLAGSYEQYF. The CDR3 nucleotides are TGTGCAAGTCGCTTAGAGGGACTAGCGGGATCCTACGAGCAGTACTTC.